This T cell receptor (beta chain) was found in a study of T cell repertoires and Cas9 in healthy adults. The overall study: Multi-effector potency, cytotoxicity and lineage were assessed in SpCas9-reactive CD4 and CD8 T cells. Overall study results and limits: In vitro, SpCas9-reactive Tregs were reported to curb effector T cell proliferation and function.

A note on this clone: As yet, its antigen is unknown.

Here immunoSEQ multiplex PCR was the method, and the copy in TCRdb shows in-frame clones only, minus some. The sample holds about 22,000 clones, 91% seen once. This clonotype originated in a human donor in good health. Sequencing was performed on CD4+ effector T cells (CD127+, CD25-, CD137-, CD154-) from PBMCs; culture status not recorded.

The CDR3 loop reads CASSYSRGNTEAFF. The DNA for the CDR3 is TGTGCCAGCAGTTACTCGAGGGGTAACACTGAAGCTTTCTTT. This chain joins TRBV6-5 and TRBJ1-1; tentatively, D is TRBD1 (5 bases). CDR3 size: 14 residues. Between the trimmed V and J ends, which lost 0 bases and 2 bases, there was a span of 7 bases. Germline V gene lookup returns CDR1 MNHEY and CDR2 SVGAGI.